This TCR beta chain was documented in a study of blood T cell dynamics during melanoma immunotherapy. Sequencing was performed with immunoSEQ multiplex PCR; in TCRdb, only in-frame clones are kept and a portion is missing. The repertoire has 5,500 to 9,000 clones, more than 75% of them found once; the top ten carry 13% to 15%. Germline CDR1 and CDR2: SEHNR and FQNEAQ (reference sequence). This CDR3 contains 18 residues. V lost 6 bases and J lost 2; bases outside the gene matches: 16. Regarding time point: week 3, after first cycle of checkpoint inhibitor. Sequenced here: blood, sampled from a patient treated with checkpoint blockade. The chain couples TRBV7-9 to TRBJ2-3; 8 nucleotides line up with TRBD1. This TCR came from a human donor with melanoma. As DNA, the CDR3 is TGTGCCAGCAGACCGGCACCCTTTCGGCAGGGGGCCACAGATACGCAGTATTTT. Translation gives CASRPAPFRQGATDTQYF. Using reference TRBV7-9 and TRBJ2-3 for the parts outside the CDR3, the full variable domain is DTGVSQNPRHKITKRGQNVTFRCDPISEHNRLYWYRQTLGQGPEFLTYFQNEAQLEKSRLLSDRFSAERPKGSFSTLEIQRTEQGDSAMYLCASRPAPFRQGATDTQYFGPGTRLTVL.